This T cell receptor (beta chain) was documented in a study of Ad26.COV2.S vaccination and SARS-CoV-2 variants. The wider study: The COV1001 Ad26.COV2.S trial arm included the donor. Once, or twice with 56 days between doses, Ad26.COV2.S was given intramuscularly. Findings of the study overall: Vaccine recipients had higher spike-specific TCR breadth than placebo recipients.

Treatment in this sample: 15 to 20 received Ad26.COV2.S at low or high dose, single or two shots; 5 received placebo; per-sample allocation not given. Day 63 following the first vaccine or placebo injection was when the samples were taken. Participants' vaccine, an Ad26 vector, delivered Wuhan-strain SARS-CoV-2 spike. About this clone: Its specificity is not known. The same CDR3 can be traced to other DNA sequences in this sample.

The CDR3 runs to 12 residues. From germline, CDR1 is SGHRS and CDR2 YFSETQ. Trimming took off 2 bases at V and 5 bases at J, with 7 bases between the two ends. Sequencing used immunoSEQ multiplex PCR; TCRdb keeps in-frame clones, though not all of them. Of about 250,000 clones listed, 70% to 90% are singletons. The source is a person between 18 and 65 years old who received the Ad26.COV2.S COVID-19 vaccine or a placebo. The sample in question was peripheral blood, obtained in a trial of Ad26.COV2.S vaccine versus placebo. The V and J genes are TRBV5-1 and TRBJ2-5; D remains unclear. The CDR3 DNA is TGCGCCAGCAGCTTTCCCCAGGAGACCCAGTACTTC. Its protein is CASSFPQETQYF. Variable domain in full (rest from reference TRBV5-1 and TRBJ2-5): KAGVTQTPRYLIKTRGQQVTLSCSPISGHRSVSWYQQTPGQGLQFLFEYFSETQRNKGNFPGRFSGRQFSNSRSEMNVSTLELGDSALYLCASSFPQETQYFGPGTRLLVL.